A single sample gave rise to the 5 T cell receptor beta chains below, sequenced in a study of OX40 agonist ivuxolimab in advanced cancers. This table comes from immunoSEQ multiplex PCR, and its TCRdb copy is limited to in-frame clones, with some not included. The table records approximately 5,000 clones, under 75% of them present only once. The material was CD4+ or CD8+ T cells sorted from blood, obtained in a trial of the OX40 agonist ivuxolimab. These receptors were obtained from an adult with an advanced solid tumor such as melanoma, head and neck, liver or kidney cancer.

This rearrangement joins TRBV5-1 to TRBJ1-1; D unresolved. V dropped 6 bases and J dropped 5 bases, with 11 bases sitting between them. This CDR3 region has 12 residues. Germline V gene sequence: CDR1 SGHRS, CDR2 YFSETQ. As DNA, the CDR3 is TGCGCCAGCAAATTGGGAGGGACTGAAGCTTTCTTT. This encodes CASKLGGTEAFF.

The V gene is TRBV7-9, the J gene TRBJ2-1, with unresolved D. V lost 6 bases to trimming and J lost 7 bases, with 7 bases between them. Germline V lookup: CDR1 SEHNR, CDR2 FQNEAQ (reference sequence). This CDR3 has 11 amino acids. For the CDR3, the DNA is TGTGCCAGCAGGCTAGTAAATGAGCAGTTCTTC. This gives the protein CASRLVNEQFF.

The J gene is TRBJ1-5, the V gene TRBV19; tentative D call: TRBD1 (6 bases). Trimming shortened V by 5 bases and J by 3 bases, and 11 bases separated the two germline ends. Germline loops: CDR1 LNHDA, CDR2 SQIVND (reference sequence). The CDR3 totals 14 residues. The CDR3 DNA reads as TGTGCCAGTAGTTCCTGGGGGCTCAATCAGCCCCAGCATTTT. This encodes CASSSWGLNQPQHF. The full variable domain, with the rest looked up from reference TRBV19 and TRBJ1-5, is DGGITQSPKYLFRKEGQNVTLSCEQNLNHDAMYWYRQDPGQGLRLIYYSQIVNDFQKGDIAEGYSVSREKKESFPLTVTSAQKNPTAFYLCASSSWGLNQPQHFGDGTRLSIL.

The chain links TRBV29-1 to TRBJ2-1, with TRBD2 matching 9 bases. Looked up from germline, CDR1 is SQVTM and CDR2 is ANQGSEA. V shed 4 bases and J 8 bases; nucleotides not matched to a gene: 9. The CDR3 has 14 amino acids. CDR3 in DNA: TGCAGCGTTGCTTCTAGCGGGAAGACCTATGAGCAGTTCTTC. Its protein product is CSVASSGKTYEQFF.

By share, this clone counts as medium-sized. The CDR3 coding sequence is TGTGCCAGCAGTCCCTTCAGGGGGCACACTGAAGCTTTCTTT. Its translation: CASSPFRGHTEAFF. The chain recombines TRBV6-1 with TRBJ1-1; 8 bases line up with TRBD1. Trimming took 5 bases from V and 3 from J; bases not matched to a gene: 5. This CDR3 contains 14 residues. Looked up from germline, CDR1 is MNHNS and CDR2 is SASEGT.